This paragraph reports one TCR beta chain. The sample comes from a study of blood T cell repertoires in COVID-19. In the study overall: The United States, Italy and Spain provided the acute and convalescent COVID-19 samples. Nucleic acid was either cDNA or gDNA, and it came from T cells, B-cell-depleted T cells, or PBMCs.

CDR3 length: 13 residues. V lost 3 bases, J lost 15 bases, and 18 bases lay in between. CDR1 is LNHNV and CDR2 is YYDKDF in the germline V gene (reference sequence). The repertoire was sequenced with immunoSEQ multiplex PCR; TCRdb's copy has only in-frame clones and lacks some. The top ten hold approximately 10% of the sample, which has about 140,000 clones, about 90% seen once. All recovered Cohort 3 donors got two negative PCRs, got clearance, or saw symptom resolution. What was sequenced was PBMCs or T cells enriched from blood (not recorded which). This rearrangement joins TRBV15 to TRBJ2-1, with TRBD2 as a possible D gene (6 bases). The TCR originated in a man aged 60 to 75 who had recovered from COVID-19. The CDR3 sequence: CATSRDLGGDAFF. The CDR3 DNA reads TGTGCCACCAGCAGGGACCTAGGCGGGGACGCGTTCTTC.